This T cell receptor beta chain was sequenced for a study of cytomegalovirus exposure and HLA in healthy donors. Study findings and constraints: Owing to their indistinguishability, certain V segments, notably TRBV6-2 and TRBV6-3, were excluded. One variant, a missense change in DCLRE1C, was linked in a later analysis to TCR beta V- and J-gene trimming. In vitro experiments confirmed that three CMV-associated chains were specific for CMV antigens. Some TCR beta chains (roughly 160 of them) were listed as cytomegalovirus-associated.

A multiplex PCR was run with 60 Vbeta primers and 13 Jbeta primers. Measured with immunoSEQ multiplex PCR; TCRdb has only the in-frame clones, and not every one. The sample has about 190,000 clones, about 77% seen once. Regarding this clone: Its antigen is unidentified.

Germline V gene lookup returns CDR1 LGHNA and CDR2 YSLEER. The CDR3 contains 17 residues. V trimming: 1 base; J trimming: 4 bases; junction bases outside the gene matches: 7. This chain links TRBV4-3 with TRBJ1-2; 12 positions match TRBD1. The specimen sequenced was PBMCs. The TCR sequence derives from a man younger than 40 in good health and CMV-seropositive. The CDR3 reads CASSQGAGTGGSYGYTF. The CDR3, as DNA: TGCGCCAGCAGCCAAGGGGCCGGGACAGGGGGCTCCTATGGCTACACCTTC.